This paragraph reports one T cell receptor (beta chain). What it recognizes is unknown. The sample comes from a study of cytomegalovirus exposure and HLA in healthy donors. Looking at the study overall: Genotyping of nearly 400 donors showed that 80% to 90% belonged to the Caucasian-associated ancestry cluster. General study findings and limits: CMV serostatus stood as the only immune exposure information on hand. The study listed around 150 cytomegalovirus-associated TCR beta chains.

Primers included in the PCR were 60 Vbeta and 13 Jbeta primers. Generated by immunoSEQ multiplex PCR, the TCRdb table keeps only in-frame clones and is missing some. The sample includes just over 70,000 clones, 74% seen only once; the top ten take about an eighth. The germline gives CDR1 SNHLY, CDR2 FYNNEI. The CDR3 totals 14 residues. V gave up 5 bases and J gave up 0 bases; unmatched junction bases: 3. The sample comprised PBMCs. The chain uses TRBV2 and TRBJ1-1; TRBD1 matches 7 bases. The receptor was isolated from a human donor in good health. In nucleotides, the CDR3 is TGTGCCAGCAGTTGGACAGGAATGAACACTGAAGCTTTCTTT. It translates to CASSWTGMNTEAFF.